A single sample is the source of the 8 T cell receptor beta chains below, sequenced in a study of cytomegalovirus exposure and HLA in healthy donors. 60 Vbeta and 13 Jbeta primers were used in PCR. The method was immunoSEQ multiplex PCR; TCRdb's version includes in-frame clones alone and lacks a portion of them. The sample holds approximately 130,000 clones; roughly 80% are singletons and the top ten take roughly 3.1%. The sample comprised PBMCs. The receptors were sampled from a man between 25 and 39 years old in good health and CMV-seronegative.

The genes are TRBV7-3 and TRBJ2-1; 8 nucleotides line up with TRBD2. This CDR3 region has 14 residues. Germline CDR1 is SGHTA and CDR2 is FQGTGA. With 5 bases clipped from V and 5 bases from J, the junction kept 5 bases outside the gene matches. The CDR3 protein is CASSLAGGDNEQFF. The CDR3 DNA reads as TGTGCCAGCAGCCTCGCGGGGGGAGACAATGAGCAGTTCTTC.

The chain has TRBV5-1 and TRBJ1-1, with 7 bases aligning to TRBD1. V trimming: 4 bases; J trimming: 3 bases; junction bases outside the gene matches: 6. Germline CDR1 and CDR2: SGHRS and YFSETQ. The CDR3 contains 14 residues. The CDR3 is CASSRTGMDTEAFF. For the CDR3, the DNA is TGCGCCAGCAGCAGGACAGGTATGGACACTGAAGCTTTCTTT.

The genes are TRBV9 and TRBJ2-2; D might be TRBD1 (5 bases). The germline gives CDR1 SGDLS, CDR2 YYNGEE. The ends were cut back, 5 bases at V and 4 bases at J, with 9 bases in the middle. CDR3 length: 13 residues. In nucleotides, the CDR3 is TGTGCCAGCAGTAGGGGCTTCACCGGGGAGCTGTTTTTT. Amino acid sequence: CASSRGFTGELFF.

This clone was seen a handful of times. V usage is TRBV9 and J usage is TRBJ2-7; 12 bases fit TRBD1. The germline gives CDR1 SGDLS, CDR2 YYNGEE. The V gene end was trimmed by 4 bases and the J gene end by 6 bases; junction bases not matched to a gene: 5. The CDR3 loop spans 14 amino acids. The CDR3 region is CASSPGTGGFEQYF. The DNA for the CDR3 is TGTGCCAGCAGCCCCGGGACAGGGGGCTTCGAGCAGTACTTC.

V and J are TRBV7-2 and TRBJ2-7, with D possibly being TRBD1 (5 bases). The CDR3 runs 12 residues. V was pared by 2 bases and J by 3 bases, with 5 bases between. Germline V gives CDR1 SGHTA, CDR2 FQGNSA. CDR3 DNA: TGTGCCAGCAGCTTACAGGGCTACGAGCAGTACTTC. Protein: CASSLQGYEQYF.

V usage is TRBV2 and J usage is TRBJ2-7, with TRBD2 matching 13 bases. CDR3 length: 15 residues. The V and J ends lost 5 bases and 7 bases, in that order; junction bases with no gene match: 8. Germline V gene lookup returns CDR1 SNHLY and CDR2 FYNNEI. CDR3 nucleotides: TGTGCCAGCAGTCAAGGACTAGCGGGAGTTAGGGAGCAGTACTTC. Encoded protein: CASSQGLAGVREQYF.

The V and J genes are TRBV2 and TRBJ2-1, with 10 nucleotides matching TRBD1. The CDR3 runs 15 residues. Trimming cost V 6 bases and J 9 bases; bases outside gene matches: 11. Germline CDR1 and CDR2: SNHLY and FYNNEI. DNA of the CDR3: TGTGCCAGCAGCGAGTCCGCGGGACAGGGGCCTGAGCAGTTCTTC. It specifies CASSESAGQGPEQFF.

The chain combines TRBV4-1 with TRBJ1-5, with D unresolved. Trimming removed 1 base from V and 2 bases from J, with 12 bases in between. The CDR3 sequence is 16 residues long. In germline, CDR1 is MGHRA, CDR2 YSYEKL. The CDR3 loop is CASSQVNLVGNQPQHF. For the CDR3, the DNA is TGCGCCAGCAGCCAAGTTAACCTAGTAGGCAATCAGCCCCAGCATTTT.